A selection of T cell receptor beta chains follows, all from one sample in a study of T cells in Graves' hyperthyroidism and ophthalmopathy. TCRdb itself ran the multiplex PCR reads through MiXCR, one entry per CDR3 protein. The table records 450,000 to 650,000 distinct CDR3 sequences, around 21% of them present only once. What was sequenced was blood. The origin of the receptors is a man aged 18 to 30 with Graves' hyperthyroidism. Both conserved end residues are part of each CDR3. A D gene is named only where the DNA matches it firmly. Expanded clones are given a class, and other clones once, few, many or no size at all.

>TRBJ1-3|TRBV5-1|.|many
TGCGCCAGCAGCTCGACAGACTTTTTATCTGGAAACACCATATATTTT
CASSSTDFLSGNTIYF
>TRBJ2-7|TRBV20-1|.|.
TGCAGTGCTAGAACCGGTGGGGTCTACGAGCAGTACTTC
CSARTGGVYEQYF
>TRBJ2-2|TRBV29-1|.|many
TGCAGCGTTGTGTGGAACACCGGGGAGCTGTTTTTT
CSVVWNTGELFF
>TRBJ1-5|TRBV15|.|few
TGTGCCACCAGCAAACCAGGGAATCAGCCCCAGCATTTT
CATSKPGNQPQHF
>TRBJ1-5|TRBV6-1|.|many
TGTGCCAGCAGTGCCATCGACGAGAAGCCCCAGCATTTT
CASSAIDEKPQHF
>TRBJ1-1|TRBV7-9|.|many
TGTGCCAGCAGCTTAAAGGGGATGAACACTGAAGCTTTCTTT
CASSLKGMNTEAFF
>TRBJ1-1|TRBV7-3|.|.
TGTGCCAGCAGCTTGACAAGTGATTCTGAAGCTTTCTTT
CASSLTSDSEAFF
>TRBJ1-3|TRBV20-1|.|many
TGCAGTGCTAGACCCTCTGGAAACACCATATATTTT
CSARPSGNTIYF
>TRBJ2-7|TRBV6-1|TRBD2|.
TGTGCCAGCAGTGGGCCGGGACTAGGTGTCTACGAGCAGTACTTC
CASSGPGLGVYEQYF
>TRBJ2-5|TRBV6-1|.|many
TGTGCCAGCAGTGAAGACCCCGGTGGCAGGGTAGCAGAGACCCAGTACTTC
CASSEDPGGRVAETQYF
>TRBJ2-2|TRBV7-6|.|.
TGTGCCAGCAGCTTAGAAGCCGCCGGGACCGGGGAGCTGTTTTTT
CASSLEAAGTGELFF
>TRBJ1-2|TRBV6-5|.|many
TGTGCCAGCAGTTACTCAGGGATAATGTCGGAAACTGGCTACACCTTC
CASSYSGIMSETGYTF
>TRBJ1-2|TRBV3-1|.|few
TGTGCCAGCAGCCAAAAAGGCTCCTATGGCTACACCTTC
CASSQKGSYGYTF
>TRBJ2-2|TRBV11-3|TRBD1|many
TGTGCCAGCAGCTCCTCACCGGGACAGGGTTTAGCGATAACCGGGGAGCTGTTTTTT
CASSSSPGQGLAITGELFF
>TRBJ1-1|TRBV28|.|many
TGTGCCAGCAGTTTAGGGGGTTTGGCTGAAGCTTTCTTT
CASSLGGLAEAFF
>TRBJ1-2|TRBV30|.|many
TGTGCCTGGAGTGTACATGGGGGTACACCCCATGGCTACACCTTC
CAWSVHGGTPHGYTF
>TRBJ1-2|TRBV12-3/TRBV12-4|.|many
TGTGCCAGCAGATCGGGCGGAGGCGCCGGGGTTGGCTACACCTTC
CASRSGGGAGVGYTF
>TRBJ2-5|TRBV20-1|.|.
TGCAGTGCTAGAGACCCTTGGGGACCCCAAGAGACCCAGTACTTC
CSARDPWGPQETQYF
>TRBJ2-5|TRBV20-1|TRBD1|.
TGCAGTGCTGACAGGGACCAAGAGACCCAGTACTTC
CSADRDQETQYF
>TRBJ1-2|TRBV28|.|.
TGTGCCAGCAGTTTATCAGCCGGGGGCACAGGCGGCTATGGCTACACCTTC
CASSLSAGGTGGYGYTF
>TRBJ2-7|TRBV7-8|.|many
TGTGCCAGCAGCTTAGTCGCGGGGTCCTTAGGTGAGCAGTACTTC
CASSLVAGSLGEQYF
>TRBJ2-7|TRBV6-1|.|many
TGTGCCAGCAGTGGGGGATACTACGAGCAGTACTTC
CASSGGYYEQYF
>TRBJ1-2|TRBV10-2|.|many
TGCGCCAGCAGTGAGTCAGCAGCCAGCTATGGCTACACCTTC
CASSESAASYGYTF
>TRBJ1-2|TRBV11-2|TRBD1|many
TGTGCCAGCAGCCCACTTCCTCGGGACAGTTCATATGGCTACACCTTC
CASSPLPRDSSYGYTF
>TRBJ2-7|TRBV6-1|TRBD1|many
TGTGCCAGCAGCAGACCGGGACAGGGTAAATACGAGCAGTACTTC
CASSRPGQGKYEQYF
>TRBJ1-2|TRBV6-5|.|many
TGTGCCAGCAGTTCTCCGGAGAAATGGGGTCACTATGGCTACACCTTC
CASSSPEKWGHYGYTF
>TRBJ1-1|TRBV5-1|.|few
TGCGCCAGCAGCTTGCACCTGGACACTGAAGCTTTCTTT
CASSLHLDTEAFF
>TRBJ1-5|TRBV12-3/TRBV12-4|TRBD1|many
TGTGCCAGCACCCCGGGACAGGGAGAAAATCAGCCCCAGCATTTT
CASTPGQGENQPQHF
>TRBJ2-5|TRBV10-3|.|once
TGTGCCATCAGAGGTCGGGTGGGAGAGACCCAGTACTTC
CAIRGRVGETQYF
>TRBJ2-5|TRBV5-6|.|.
TGTGCCAGCAGCTTGCTGCAGAGTGTGGAGACCCAGTACTTC
CASSLLQSVETQYF
>TRBJ1-1|TRBV12-3/TRBV12-4|.|many
TGTGCCAGCAGTTTGCACTCAGCCGAAGCTTTCTTT
CASSLHSAEAFF
>TRBJ1-2|TRBV6-1|.|.
TGTGCCAGCAGTCGTTCGGTGGGCTATGGCTACACCTTC
CASSRSVGYGYTF
>TRBJ2-7|TRBV6-1|.|many
TGTGCCAGCAGTAAAGCAGATTACTACGAGCAGTACTTC
CASSKADYYEQYF
>TRBJ1-3|TRBV5-1|.|many
TGCGCCAGCAGCTTAGGAACGCTGCACTCTGGAAACACCATATATTTT
CASSLGTLHSGNTIYF
>TRBJ1-1|TRBV2|.|many
TGTGCCAGCAGTGTCCCCGGACAGAACACTGAAGCTTTCTTT
CASSVPGQNTEAFF
>TRBJ2-5|TRBV2|.|many
TGTGCCAGCAGTGGACAGGTTCAAGAGACCCAGTACTTC
CASSGQVQETQYF
>TRBJ2-2|TRBV29-1|.|many
TGCAGCGTTGTTTTGTGGGCCGGGGAGCTGTTTTTT
CSVVLWAGELFF
>TRBJ2-7|TRBV10-3|.|many
TGTGCCATCAGACTGTCCGGGGACTCCTACGAGCAGTACTTC
CAIRLSGDSYEQYF
>TRBJ1-3|TRBV6-2/TRBV6-3|.|many
TGTGCCAGCAGCCGCTATCCTCTGATGGACAGCTCTGGAAACACCATATATTTT
CASSRYPLMDSSGNTIYF
>TRBJ2-7|TRBV28|.|many
TGTGCCAGCAGGATGCGGCAGGCGCCCGCTGACTACGAGCAGTACTTC
CASRMRQAPADYEQYF
>TRBJ2-7|TRBV28|TRBD2|many
TGTGCCAGCAGTACCATAGCGGGCCGAAGCTCCTACGAGCAGTACTTC
CASSTIAGRSSYEQYF
>TRBJ1-2|TRBV5-1|.|.
TGCGCCAGCAGCTTCCGGGCGATCGGCGTGAATGGCTATGGCTACACCTTC
CASSFRAIGVNGYGYTF
>TRBJ1-2|TRBV13|TRBD1|.
TGTGCCAGCAGCTCCTTCGAGGGACAGTTCTTAAACCTCTGGGGCTACACCTTC
CASSSFEGQFLNLWGYTF
>TRBJ2-5|TRBV7-7|TRBD2|many
TGTGCCAGCAGCTTAGCAGCGGGGGCCCCCGAGACCCAGTACTTC
CASSLAAGAPETQYF